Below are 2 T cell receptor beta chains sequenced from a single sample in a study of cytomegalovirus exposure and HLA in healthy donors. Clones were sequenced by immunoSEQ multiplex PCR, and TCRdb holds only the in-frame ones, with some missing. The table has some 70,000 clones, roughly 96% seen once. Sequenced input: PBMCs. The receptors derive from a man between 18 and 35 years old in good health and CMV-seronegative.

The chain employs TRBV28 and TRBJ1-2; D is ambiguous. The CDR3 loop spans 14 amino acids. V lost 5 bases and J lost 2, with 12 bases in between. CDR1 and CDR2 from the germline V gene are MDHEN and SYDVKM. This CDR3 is CASSLITYNYGYTF. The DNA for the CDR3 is TGTGCCAGCAGTCTGATAACCTACAACTATGGCTACACCTTC.

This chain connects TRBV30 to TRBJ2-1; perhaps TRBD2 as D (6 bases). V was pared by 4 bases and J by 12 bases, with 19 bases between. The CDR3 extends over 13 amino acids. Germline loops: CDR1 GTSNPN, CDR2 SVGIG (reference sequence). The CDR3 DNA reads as TGTGCCTGGAAAACCCCCGGGAGCGAGGCGCAGTTCTTC. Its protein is CAWKTPGSEAQFF.